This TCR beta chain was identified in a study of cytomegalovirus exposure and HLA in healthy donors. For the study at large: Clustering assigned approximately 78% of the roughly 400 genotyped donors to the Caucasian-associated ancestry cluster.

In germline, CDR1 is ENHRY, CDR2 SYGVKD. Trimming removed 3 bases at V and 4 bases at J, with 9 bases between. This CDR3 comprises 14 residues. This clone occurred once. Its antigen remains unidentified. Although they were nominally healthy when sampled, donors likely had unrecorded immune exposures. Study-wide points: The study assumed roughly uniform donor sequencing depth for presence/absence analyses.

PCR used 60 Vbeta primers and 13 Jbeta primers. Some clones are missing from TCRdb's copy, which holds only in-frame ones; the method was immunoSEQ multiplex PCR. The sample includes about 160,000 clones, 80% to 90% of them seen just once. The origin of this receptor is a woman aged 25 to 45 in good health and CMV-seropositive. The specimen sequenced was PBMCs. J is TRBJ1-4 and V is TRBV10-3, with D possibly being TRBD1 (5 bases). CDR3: CAISDRQLNEKLFF. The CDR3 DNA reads TGTGCCATCAGTGACAGACAGCTTAATGAAAAACTGTTTTTT.